These 15 T cell receptor beta chains were sequenced from one sample in a study of T cell responses to AZD1222 COVID-19 vaccine. TCRdb keeps only in-frame clones here, not all; method: immunoSEQ multiplex PCR. Of 150,000 to 200,000 clones listed, about 95% were seen once; the top ten hold approximately 0.64%. The sample in question was peripheral blood, obtained on day 0 of AZD1222 vaccination. These receptors were collected from an adult in good health.

V usage is TRBV30 and J usage is TRBJ1-3; D gene unclear. Germline-derived CDR1 and CDR2 are GTSNPN and SVGIG (reference sequence). The V gene lost 1 base and the J gene lost 4 bases, with 14 bases spanning the gap. This CDR3 has 15 residues. CDR3 sequence: CAWSATSLAGNTIYF. In nucleotides, the CDR3 is TGTGCCTGGAGTGCGACATCCCTGGCCGGAAACACCATATATTTT.

The chain is built from TRBV18 and TRBJ2-2, with a possible D match to TRBD1 (6 bases). Trimming stripped 0 bases from V and 7 bases from J, with 12 bases between. Germline CDR1 is KGHSH and CDR2 is LQKENI. The CDR3 extends over 15 amino acids. Written as DNA, the CDR3 is TGTGCCAGCTCACCACCGACAGGACGGGACGGGGAGCTGTTTTTT. Residues: CASSPPTGRDGELFF.

V and J are TRBV3-1 (or the pseudogene TRBV3-2) and TRBJ2-1; no clear D gene. In germline, CDR1 is LGHDT, CDR2 YNNKEL (reference sequence). Trimming shortened V by 5 bases and J by 6 bases, and 11 bases separated the two germline ends. The CDR3 totals 13 residues. The CDR3 protein is CASSFDLTNEQFF. CDR3 in DNA: TGTGCCAGCAGCTTCGACTTGACCAATGAGCAGTTCTTC.

This chain uses TRBV12-5 with TRBJ1-4; a weak D match, TRBD1 (5 bases). The CDR3 is 13 residues long. Germline V gene lookup returns CDR1 LGHNT and CDR2 FRNRAP. V was cut by 6 bases and J by 5 bases, with 10 bases left in between. The CDR3 region is CASGTASNEKLFF. The CDR3 nucleotides are TGTGCTAGTGGGACAGCGTCGAATGAAAAACTGTTTTTT.

CDR3 coding DNA: TGTGCCAGCAGCTTCGGACAGGGGATCATCTATGGCTACACCTTC. It encodes CASSFGQGIIYGYTF. The chain recombines TRBV5-5 with TRBJ1-2; 9 positions match TRBD1. CDR3 length: 15 amino acids. V trimming: 2 bases; J trimming: 4 bases; junction bases outside the gene matches: 6. The germline gives CDR1 SGHKS, CDR2 YYEKEE (reference sequence).

The rearrangement uses TRBV11-2 and TRBJ1-1; the D is unclear. This CDR3 has 12 amino acids. Germline CDR1 SGHAT, CDR2 FQNNGV. Trimming left V 5 bases short and J 5 bases short, with 9 bases between. The DNA of the CDR3 is TGTGCCAGCAGCCAAAGAGGTACTGAAGCTTTCTTT. Protein sequence: CASSQRGTEAFF.

The chain joins TRBV7-2 to TRBJ1-3; D is unresolved. V was pared by 7 bases and J by 2 bases, with 12 bases between. Germline V lookup: CDR1 SGHTA, CDR2 FQGNSA. The CDR3 length is 14 residues. CDR3 sequence reads: CASNPDPAGNTIYF. CDR3 in DNA: TGTGCCAGCAACCCGGACCCGGCTGGAAACACCATATATTTT.

The rearrangement links TRBV28 to TRBJ1-2, with D uncertain. Between the trimmed V and J ends, which lost 5 bases and 4 bases, there was a span of 17 bases. Germline V lookup: CDR1 MDHEN, CDR2 SYDVKM. This CDR3 contains 15 residues. In DNA, the CDR3 is TGTGCCAGCAGTCCATCGTGGCGGGCGACCTATGGCTACACCTTC. Protein sequence: CASSPSWRATYGYTF.

The rearrangement joins TRBV28 to TRBJ2-2; 7 positions match TRBD2. There are 15 residues in the CDR3. Trimming took 4 bases from V and 3 from J; bases not matched to a gene: 5. Germline CDR1 is MDHEN and CDR2 is SYDVKM. The CDR3 loop reads CASSSGTTDTGELFF. CDR3 bases: TGTGCCAGCAGTTCCGGGACTACTGACACCGGGGAGCTGTTTTTT.

The V call is TRBV6-1, the J call TRBJ2-1; D is unresolved. The CDR3 runs to 13 residues. The germline V and J ends were trimmed by 2 bases and 2 bases, with 4 bases remaining between them. Per germline, CDR1 MNHNS and CDR2 SASEGT. CDR3: CASSEYPYNEQFF. CDR3 bases: TGTGCCAGCAGTGAATATCCCTACAATGAGCAGTTCTTC.

The chain combines TRBV4-1 with TRBJ2-7; possibly TRBD1 for D (6 bases). Germline CDR1 and CDR2: MGHRA and YSYEKL. The ends were cut back, 0 bases at V and 2 bases at J, with 11 bases in the middle. The CDR3 extends over 15 amino acids. Written as DNA, the CDR3 is TGCGCCAGCAGCCAAGACACAGGGATACCCTACGAGCAGTACTTC. Amino acids: CASSQDTGIPYEQYF.

The chain carries TRBV3-1 (or the pseudogene TRBV3-2) and TRBJ1-5; TRBD1 is a possible D gene (5 bases). This CDR3 is 14 amino acids long. CDR1 is LGHDT, CDR2 YNNKEL, per germline (reference sequence). V lost 4 bases, J lost 4 bases, and 11 bases lay in between. The CDR3 bases are TGTGCCAGCAGCCGCGGGGACGGGAATCAGCCCCAGCATTTT. Translated, it gives CASSRGDGNQPQHF.

The J gene is TRBJ2-2, the V gene TRBV27; 9 bases fit TRBD2. CDR1 and CDR2 (germline): MNHEY, SMNVEV (reference sequence). The junction had 10 bases not matched to a gene; V was cut back by 5 bases and J by 15 bases. The length of the CDR3 is 13 residues. The CDR3 region has the DNA TGTGCCAGCAGTCCGTCGACTAGCGGAGTGATGTTTTTT. Translating gives CASSPSTSGVMFF.

The chain joins TRBV3-1 (or the pseudogene TRBV3-2) to TRBJ2-5; 9 bases are a match to TRBD2. CDR1 is LGHDT and CDR2 is YNNKEL in the germline V gene (reference sequence). The CDR3 is 15 residues long. Trimming took 4 bases from V and 5 from J; bases not matched to a gene: 8. CDR3 sequence: CASSPSLAGDETQYF. CDR3 sequence (DNA): TGTGCCAGCAGCCCCTCCTTAGCGGGAGACGAGACCCAGTACTTC.

The rearrangement links TRBV19 to TRBJ1-2, with D possibly TRBD1 on 5 matching bases. Trimming took 9 bases from V and 3 from J, leaving 8 bases between them. This CDR3 has 11 amino acids. Per germline, CDR1 LNHDA and CDR2 SQIVND (reference sequence). The DNA of the CDR3 is TGTGCCAGCACAGGCCACTATGGCTACACCTTC. Encoded protein: CASTGHYGYTF.